Listed below are T cell receptor beta chains from one sample, sequenced in a study of neurological immune-mediated disorders. TCRdb re-called the 5' RACE reads through MiXCR, storing one row per CDR3 protein. The sample holds 59,000 or so distinct CDR3 sequences, about an eighth seen once. The sequenced sample was PBMCs. The source is a woman aged 55-70 years with HTLV-1-associated myelopathy (HAM/TSP). Both conserved end residues are part of each CDR3. Each record gives: J gene, V gene, clone size, CDR3 length, D gene, CDR3 DNA, CDR3 protein. D genes are given only for firm matches. The size of a clone is reported for some rows only, either as once, few or many, or as a class for expanded clones.

>TRBJ1-2|TRBV6-6|many|12|TRBD1
TGTGCCAGCAGGCCCGGGACAGCTGGCTACACCTTC
CASRPGTAGYTF
>TRBJ2-2|TRBV10-2|many|19|TRBD2
TGCGCCAGCACCTACTTGGGGACTAGCGGGAGGGGTCGGACCGGGGAGCTGTTTTTT
CASTYLGTSGRGRTGELFF
>TRBJ1-2|TRBV5-1|-|13|-
TGCGCCAGCAGCCTTGGGACAAACACTGGCTACACCTTC
CASSLGTNTGYTF
>TRBJ1-1|TRBV20-1|many|13|-
TGCAGTGCTAGCAGGGGAATGAACACTGAAGCTTTCTTT
CSASRGMNTEAFF
>TRBJ1-1|TRBV15|many|16|-
TGTGCCACCAGCAGAGCATACCCAACCATGAACACTGAAGCTTTCTTT
CATSRAYPTMNTEAFF
>TRBJ2-5|TRBV5-1|many|15|-
TGCGCCAGCAGGTACGAAGGACAGATTCAAGAGACCCAGTACTTC
CASRYEGQIQETQYF
>TRBJ2-1|TRBV7-6|-|15|TRBD1
TGTGCCAGCAGCTTGACAGGGGGGTCCTACAATGAGCAGTTCTTC
CASSLTGGSYNEQFF
>TRBJ2-7|TRBV20-1|many|15|-
TGCAGTGCTAGAGTTCAGGGGCTAGCTTACAGCGAGCAGTACTTC
CSARVQGLAYSEQYF
>TRBJ2-5|TRBV7-3|many|15|TRBD2
TGTGCCAGCAGCTTATGGGGGGGGGGCCAAGAGACCCAGTACTTC
CASSLWGGGQETQYF
>TRBJ1-2|TRBV20-1|many|12|-
TGCAGTGCGGGGCAGGGGTACTATGGCTACACCTTC
CSAGQGYYGYTF
>TRBJ1-1|TRBV5-1|many|15|-
TGCGCCAGCAGCTTCACAGGGCTCCCAGACACTGAAGCTTTCTTT
CASSFTGLPDTEAFF
>TRBJ2-1|TRBV6-1|few|11|-
TGTGCCAGCATGCTCTACAATGAGCAGTTCTTC
CASMLYNEQFF